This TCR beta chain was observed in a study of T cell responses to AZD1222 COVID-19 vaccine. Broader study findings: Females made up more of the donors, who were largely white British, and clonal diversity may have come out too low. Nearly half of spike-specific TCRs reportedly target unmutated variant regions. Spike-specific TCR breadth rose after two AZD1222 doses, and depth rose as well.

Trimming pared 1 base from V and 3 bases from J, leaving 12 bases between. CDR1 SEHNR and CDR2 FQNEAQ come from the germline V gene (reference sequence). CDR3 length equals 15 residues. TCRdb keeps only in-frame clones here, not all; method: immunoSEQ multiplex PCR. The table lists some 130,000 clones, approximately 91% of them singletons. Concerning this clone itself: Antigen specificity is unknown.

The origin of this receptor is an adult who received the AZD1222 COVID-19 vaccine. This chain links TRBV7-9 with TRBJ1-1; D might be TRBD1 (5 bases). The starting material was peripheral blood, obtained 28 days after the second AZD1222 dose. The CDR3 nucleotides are TGTGCCAGCAGCTTAGATCAGGGCAGGGACACTGAAGCTTTCTTT. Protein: CASSLDQGRDTEAFF.